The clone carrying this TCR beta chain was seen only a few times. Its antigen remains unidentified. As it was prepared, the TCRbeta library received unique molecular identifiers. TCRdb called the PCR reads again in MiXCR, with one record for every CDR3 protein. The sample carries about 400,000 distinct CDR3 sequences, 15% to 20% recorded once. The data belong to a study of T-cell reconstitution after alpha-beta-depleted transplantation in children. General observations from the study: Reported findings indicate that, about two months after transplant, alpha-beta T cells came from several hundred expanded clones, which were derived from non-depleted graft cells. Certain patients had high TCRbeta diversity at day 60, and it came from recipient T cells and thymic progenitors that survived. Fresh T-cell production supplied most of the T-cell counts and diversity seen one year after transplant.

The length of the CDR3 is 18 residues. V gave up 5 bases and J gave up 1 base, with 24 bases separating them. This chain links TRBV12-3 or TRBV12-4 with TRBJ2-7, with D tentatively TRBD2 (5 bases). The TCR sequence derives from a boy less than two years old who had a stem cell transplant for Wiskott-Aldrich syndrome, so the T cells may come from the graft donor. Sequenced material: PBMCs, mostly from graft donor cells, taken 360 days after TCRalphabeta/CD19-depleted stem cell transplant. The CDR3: CASSAALRSGVASYEQYF. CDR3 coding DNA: TGTGCCAGCAGTGCAGCCCTTCGGTCCGGGGTGGCATCCTACGAGCAGTACTTC.